Only one count was recorded for the clone carrying this T cell receptor beta chain. Its target is not known. The table came from immunoSEQ multiplex PCR; TCRdb's copy has only in-frame clones and leaves some out. The sample has 150,000 to 200,000 clones, roughly 93% seen once. In germline, CDR1 is MNHEY, CDR2 SMNVEV (reference sequence). This CDR3 contains 11 residues. The V end was cut by 5 bases, the J end by 4 bases, with 5 bases between. These data belong to a study of T cell responses to AZD1222 COVID-19 vaccine. Notes on the study in general: Regions 160-218 and 743-854 dominated among vaccine-associated CD4 TCRs spanning spike. Close to half of spike-specific TCRs reportedly recognize unmutated variant regions. Spike-specific TCR breadth and depth both grew after two AZD1222 doses. A mostly white British donor set with more females was recruited, and clonal diversity was possibly underestimated.

This receptor was identified in an adult in good health. The genes are TRBV27 and TRBJ2-5; a weak D match, TRBD2 (5 bases). Source: peripheral blood, taken on day 0 of AZD1222 vaccination. CDR3 nucleotide sequence: TGTGCCAGCAGTGAGGGAGAGACCCAGTACTTC. Its translation is CASSEGETQYF.